The 17 T cell receptor beta chains below all came from one sample that was sequenced in a study of blood T cell repertoires in COVID-19. Repertoires were generated with immunoSEQ multiplex PCR, while TCRdb's copy carries only in-frame clones and drops some. Found here are 350,000 to 450,000 clones, less than 90% of them singletons; the top ten hold about 4.8%. The sequencing sample was made of PBMCs or T cells enriched from blood (not recorded which). The receptors originated from a woman aged 50 to 60 who had recovered from COVID-19.

The chain joins TRBV19 to TRBJ1-1; D ambiguous. The germline V gene has CDR1 LNHDA and CDR2 SQIVND (reference sequence). CDR3 size: 16 residues. The V gene lost 3 bases and the J gene lost 0 bases, with 14 bases spanning the gap. CDR3 sequence reads: CASSIWAGGMNTEAFF. The CDR3 nucleotides are TGTGCCAGTAGTATTTGGGCAGGTGGAATGAACACTGAAGCTTTCTTT. Variable domain in full (rest from reference TRBV19 and TRBJ1-1): DGGITQSPKYLFRKEGQNVTLSCEQNLNHDAMYWYRQDPGQGLRLIYYSQIVNDFQKGDIAEGYSVSREKKESFPLTVTSAQKNPTAFYLCASSIWAGGMNTEAFFGQGTRLTVV.

This chain joins TRBV6-5 and TRBJ2-7; D uncertain. The CDR3 consists of 13 residues. Germline V gives CDR1 MNHEY, CDR2 SVGAGI. The germline V and J ends were trimmed by 3 bases and 5 bases, with 11 bases remaining between them. The CDR3 loop is CASSYLSRDEQYF. CDR3 in DNA: TGTGCCAGCAGTTATCTAAGTCGGGACGAGCAGTACTTC.

The V gene is TRBV5-8, the J gene TRBJ1-3; D gene ambiguous. The CDR3 totals 17 residues. Germline V CDR1 and CDR2: SGHTS, YDEGEE. The V end lost 0 bases, the J end lost 0 bases, and 13 bases lay between the germline ends. CDR3 sequence (DNA): TGTGCCAGCAGCTTGGCTGCCACCCGGAGCTCTGGAAACACCATATATTTT. Translated: CASSLAATRSSGNTIYF. Full variable domain (outside the CDR3, taken from reference TRBV5-8 and TRBJ1-3): EAGVTQSPTHLIKTRGQQATLRCSPISGHTSVYWYQQALGLGLQFLLWYDEGEERNRGNFPPRFSGRQFPNYSSELNVNALELEDSALYLCASSLAATRSSGNTIYFGEGSWLTVV.

This sequence joins TRBV5-4 and TRBJ1-2; no reliable D call. V lost 4 bases, J lost 10 bases, and 17 bases lay in between. Per germline, CDR1 SGHNT and CDR2 YYREEE (reference sequence). The CDR3 is 13 residues long. As DNA, the CDR3 is TGTGCCAGCAGCCCCGGGTTCAAAGAGGACTACACCTTC. Amino acids: CASSPGFKEDYTF.

The CDR3 DNA sequence: TGTGCCAGCTCACCAACAGCAATCTCCTACGAGCAGTACTTC. Its protein product is CASSPTAISYEQYF. The chain carries TRBV18 and TRBJ2-7; D remains ambiguous. Germline-derived CDR1 and CDR2 are KGHSH and LQKENI. This CDR3 spans 14 amino acids. V shed 2 bases and J shed 0 bases, with 8 bases lying between them. Using reference TRBV18 and TRBJ2-7 for the parts outside the CDR3, the full variable domain is NAGVMQNPRHLVRRRGQEARLRCSPMKGHSHVYWYRQLPEEGLKFMVYLQKENIIDESGMPKERFSAEFPKEGPSILRIQQVVRGDSAAYFCASSPTAISYEQYFGPGTRLTVT.

The chain carries TRBV4-3 and TRBJ1-2; TRBD1 matches at 9 bases. The CDR3 totals 19 residues. The V gene end was trimmed by 1 base and the J gene end by 4 bases; junction bases not matched to a gene: 16. Per the germline V gene, CDR1 is LGHNA and CDR2 is YSLEER. CDR3 in amino acids: CASSQVLPGQGYRTYGYTF. CDR3 DNA: TGCGCCAGCAGCCAAGTCTTACCAGGACAGGGGTATCGGACCTATGGCTACACCTTC.

The V and J genes are TRBV19 and TRBJ1-2; D is possibly TRBD1 (6 bases). CDR1 and CDR2 from the germline V gene are LNHDA and SQIVND (reference sequence). The length of the CDR3 is 14 residues. V lost 3 bases, J lost 0 bases, and 8 bases lay in between. The CDR3 bases are TGTGCCAGTAGTATCGGACAGTCTAACTATGGCTACACCTTC. It translates to CASSIGQSNYGYTF.

The chain recombines TRBV19 with TRBJ1-6; 11 bases align to TRBD1. CDR1 and CDR2 from the germline V gene are LNHDA and SQIVND (reference sequence). This CDR3 spans 15 amino acids. J lost 7 bases, V lost 7 bases, and 6 bases had no gene match. This chain's CDR3 is CASIGQGARNSPLHF. The CDR3 nucleotides read TGTGCCAGTATCGGACAGGGGGCAAGGAATTCACCCCTCCACTTT.

V is TRBV5-1 and J is TRBJ1-2, with D possibly matching TRBD1 (5 bases). Germline CDR1 and CDR2: SGHRS and YFSETQ. V shed 1 base and J shed 6 bases, with 16 bases lying between them. There are 15 residues in the CDR3. CDR3: CASSLSPGLEHGYTF. The CDR3, as DNA: TGCGCCAGCAGCTTGTCCCCAGGGCTGGAACATGGCTACACCTTC.

V is TRBV4-1 and J is TRBJ1-3; D gene ambiguous. The germline V gene encodes CDR1 MGHRA and CDR2 YSYEKL. The CDR3 has 17 amino acids. V was shortened by 0 bases and J by 7 bases, with 19 bases between the two germline ends. CDR3 in DNA: TGCGCCAGCAGCCAAGATGGGCACGGAGGTTTGTTGAACACCATATATTTT. This codes for CASSQDGHGGLLNTIYF.

The genes are TRBV27 and TRBJ2-7, with a weak D call TRBD1 (6 bases). In germline, CDR1 is MNHEY, CDR2 SMNVEV (reference sequence). V was cut by 7 bases and J by 2 bases, with 21 bases left in between. The CDR3 consists of 16 residues. Here the CDR3 DNA reads TGTGCCAGCACCCACAATCACAGGGAGTTCACCTACGAGCAGTACTTC. Protein sequence: CASTHNHREFTYEQYF.

The chain carries TRBV21-1 and TRBJ2-2; TRBD1 reflects the table's D call only, with no check against the DNA. TRBV21-1 is annotated as a pseudogene. There are 18 residues in the CDR3. Here the CDR3 DNA reads TGTGCCAGCAGCAAAGCGAGGTTGTGCGGACACAACACCGGGGAGCTGTTTTTT. This translates into CASSKARLCGHNTGELFF.

This chain connects TRBV9 to TRBJ2-1; 12 bases map to TRBD1. J gave up 5 bases and V 3 bases, and 12 bases lay outside the gene matches. The CDR3 has 18 residues. Looked up from germline, CDR1 is SGDLS and CDR2 is YYNGEE. The CDR3 DNA follows: TGTGCCAGCAGCGGAGGGACAGGGGGCGACCGACGGGACAATGAGCAGTTCTTC. Amino acid sequence: CASSGGTGGDRRDNEQFF.

This clone was counted only a few times. This chain uses TRBV7-3 with TRBJ1-2; D is uncertain. The CDR3 length is 16 residues. The V and J ends lost 4 bases and 4 bases respectively, with 19 bases between them. Per germline, CDR1 SGHTA and CDR2 FQGTGA. CDR3 protein: CASSSLAGRPPYGYTF. In DNA form, the CDR3 reads TGTGCCAGCAGCTCCCTGGCGGGGAGGCCTCCCTATGGCTACACCTTC.

The gene calls are TRBV6-2 or TRBV6-3 and TRBJ1-2; the D is unclear. The CDR3 loop spans 13 amino acids. The germline V and J ends were trimmed by 9 bases and 4 bases, with 15 bases remaining between them. Germline CDR1 and CDR2: MNHEY and SVGEGT. In DNA, the CDR3 is TGTGCCAGTAGTAGGAGTGGTGTCTATGGCTACACCTTC. This encodes CASSRSGVYGYTF.

The chain couples TRBV9 to TRBJ2-1; 9 bases are shared with TRBD1. The V gene end was trimmed by 2 bases and the J gene end by 1 base; junction bases not matched to a gene: 4. The CDR3 is 16 residues long. Germline values: CDR1 SGDLS, CDR2 YYNGEE. The CDR3, as DNA: TGTGCCAGCAGCGTTACAGGGGGCAGTTCCTACAATGAGCAGTTCTTC. This codes for CASSVTGGSSYNEQFF.

This clone occurred a few times. The rearrangement uses TRBV29-1 and TRBJ1-2, with TRBD1 identical over 9 bases. J was trimmed by 5 bases and V by 0 bases; bases with no gene match: 13. The CDR3 is 17 residues long. The germline gives CDR1 SQVTM, CDR2 ANQGSEA. The CDR3 region has the DNA TGCAGCGTTGAAGAGACCCTCAGGGACAGGGCCCGGTATGGCTACACCTTC. Its translation: CSVEETLRDRARYGYTF. Supplemented by reference TRBV29-1 and TRBJ1-2, the full variable domain reads SAVISQKPSRDICQRGTSLTIQCQVDSQVTMMFWYRQQPGQSLTLIATANQGSEATYESGFVIDKFPISRPNLTFSTLTVSNMSPEDSSIYLCSVEETLRDRARYGYTFGSGTRLTVV.